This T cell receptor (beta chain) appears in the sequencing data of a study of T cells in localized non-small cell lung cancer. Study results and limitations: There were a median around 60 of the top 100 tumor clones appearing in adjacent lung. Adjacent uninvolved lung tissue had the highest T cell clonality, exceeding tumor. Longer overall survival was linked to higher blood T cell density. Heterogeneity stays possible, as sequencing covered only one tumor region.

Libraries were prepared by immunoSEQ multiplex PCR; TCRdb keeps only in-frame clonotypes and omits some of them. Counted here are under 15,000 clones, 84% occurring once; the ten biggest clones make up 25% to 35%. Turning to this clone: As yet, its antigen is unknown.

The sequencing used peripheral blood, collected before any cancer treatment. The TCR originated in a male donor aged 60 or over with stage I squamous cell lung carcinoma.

The DNA of the CDR3 is TGTGCCAGCAGTAGGACAGGGTACGAGCAGTACTTC. Translated, it gives CASSRTGYEQYF. The chain employs TRBV2 and TRBJ2-7; the match to TRBD1 covers 8 bases. CDR1 and CDR2 (germline): SNHLY, FYNNEI. V lost 5 bases and J lost 4; bases outside the gene matches: 1. The CDR3 is 12 amino acids.